This section outlines one T cell receptor (beta chain) sequence together with its context. In the study's own analysis: Amplification from reference gene primers served as the basis for estimated nucleated cell counts. This table comes from immunoSEQ multiplex PCR, and its TCRdb copy is limited to in-frame clones, with some not included. V, J and clone size were drawn from that table, and D and trimming were deduced from the DNA. The data hold 200,000 or so clones, with about 93% observed a single time. Germline CDR1 and CDR2: MDHEN and SYDVKM. Trimming removed 4 bases from V and 2 bases from J; junction bases left unmatched: 6. This CDR3 region has 15 residues. These data are taken from a study of blood T cell repertoires in COVID-19.

The chain has TRBV28 and TRBJ2-7; 9 bases line up with TRBD1. The specimen sequenced was peripheral blood. The sequence was collected from a man between 60 and 75 years old with COVID-19, enrolled during active disease. In DNA, the CDR3 is TGTGCCAGCAGTTCCTTCCGACAGGGGGCCTACGAGCAGTACTTC. It translates to CASSSFRQGAYEQYF. The whole variable domain, remainder taken from reference TRBV28 and TRBJ2-7, is DVKVTQSSRYLVKRTGEKVFLECVQDMDHENMFWYRQDPGLGLRLIYFSYDVKMKEKGDIPEGYSVSREKKERFSLILESASTNQTSMYLCASSSFRQGAYEQYFGPGTRLTVT.